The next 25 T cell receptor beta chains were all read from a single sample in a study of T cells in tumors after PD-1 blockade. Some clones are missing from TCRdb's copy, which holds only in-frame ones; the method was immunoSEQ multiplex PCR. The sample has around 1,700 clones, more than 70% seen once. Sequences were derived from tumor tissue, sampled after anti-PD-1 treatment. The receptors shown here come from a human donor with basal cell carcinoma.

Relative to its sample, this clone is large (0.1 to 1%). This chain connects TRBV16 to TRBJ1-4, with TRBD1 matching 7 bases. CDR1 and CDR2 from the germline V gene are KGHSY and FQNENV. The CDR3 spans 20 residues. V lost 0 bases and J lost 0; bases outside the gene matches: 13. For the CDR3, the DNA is TGTGCCAGCAGCCAATCGTTGGGACAGACAGGACTCACAACTAATGAAAAACTGTTTTTT. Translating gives CASSQSLGQTGLTTNEKLFF.

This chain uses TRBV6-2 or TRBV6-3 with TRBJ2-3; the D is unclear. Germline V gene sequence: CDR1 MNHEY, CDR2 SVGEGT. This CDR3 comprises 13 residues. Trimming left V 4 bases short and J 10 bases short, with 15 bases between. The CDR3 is CASSFTSAYPQYF. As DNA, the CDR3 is TGTGCCAGCAGTTTTACGTCGGCCTACCCGCAGTATTTT.

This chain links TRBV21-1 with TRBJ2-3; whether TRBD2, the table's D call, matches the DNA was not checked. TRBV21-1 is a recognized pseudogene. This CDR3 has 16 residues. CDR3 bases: TGTGCCAGCAGCAAAGGATTTAGCGGAGTCACAGATACGCAGTATTTT. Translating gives CASSKGFSGVTDTQYF.

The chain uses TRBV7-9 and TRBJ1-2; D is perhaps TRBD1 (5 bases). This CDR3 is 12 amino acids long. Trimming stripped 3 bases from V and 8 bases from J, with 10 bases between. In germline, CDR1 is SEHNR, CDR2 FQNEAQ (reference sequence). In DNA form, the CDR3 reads TGTGCCAGCAGCTTGGTCAGGGAGGGCTACACCTTC. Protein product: CASSLVREGYTF. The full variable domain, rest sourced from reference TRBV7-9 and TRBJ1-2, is DTGVSQNPRHKITKRGQNVTFRCDPISEHNRLYWYRQTLGQGPEFLTYFQNEAQLEKSRLLSDRFSAERPKGSFSTLEIQRTEQGDSAMYLCASSLVREGYTFGSGTRLTVV.

CDR3 region: CASSRTVGAGGMMNTQYF. CDR3 coding DNA: TGTGCCAGCAGTCGGACGGTAGGAGCGGGGGGGATGATGAATACGCAGTATTTT. The chain has TRBV6-6 and TRBJ2-3; 10 bases are a match to TRBD2. The trim removed 5 bases at V and 7 bases at J, leaving 18 bases unmatched. Germline loops: CDR1 MNHNY, CDR2 SVGAGI (reference sequence). The CDR3 runs to 18 residues.

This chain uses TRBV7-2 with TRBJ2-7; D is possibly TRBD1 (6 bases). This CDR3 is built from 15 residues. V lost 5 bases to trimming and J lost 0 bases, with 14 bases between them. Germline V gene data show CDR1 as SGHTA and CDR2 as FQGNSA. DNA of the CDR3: TGTGCCAGCAGCAGAAGTACAGGGAGCTCCTACGAGCAGTACTTC. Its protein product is CASSRSTGSSYEQYF.

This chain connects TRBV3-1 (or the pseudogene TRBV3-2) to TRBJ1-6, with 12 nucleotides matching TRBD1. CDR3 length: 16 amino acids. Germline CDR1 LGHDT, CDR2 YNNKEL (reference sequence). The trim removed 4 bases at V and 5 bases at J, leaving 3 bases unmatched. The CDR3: CASSRGTGGDNSPLHF. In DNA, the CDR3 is TGTGCCAGCAGCCGAGGGACAGGGGGCGATAATTCACCCCTCCACTTT.

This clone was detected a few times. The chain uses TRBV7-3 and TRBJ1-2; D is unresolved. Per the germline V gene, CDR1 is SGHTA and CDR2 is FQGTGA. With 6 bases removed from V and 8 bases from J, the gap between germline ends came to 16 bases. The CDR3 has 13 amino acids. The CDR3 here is CASSRNSGEGYTF. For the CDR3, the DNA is TGTGCCAGCAGTCGTAACAGCGGGGAAGGCTACACCTTC.

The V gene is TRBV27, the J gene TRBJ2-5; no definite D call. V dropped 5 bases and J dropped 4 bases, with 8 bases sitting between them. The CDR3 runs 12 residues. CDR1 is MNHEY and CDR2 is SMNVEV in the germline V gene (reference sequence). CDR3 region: CASSPVVETQYF. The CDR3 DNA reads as TGTGCCAGCAGTCCCGTCGTAGAGACCCAGTACTTC.

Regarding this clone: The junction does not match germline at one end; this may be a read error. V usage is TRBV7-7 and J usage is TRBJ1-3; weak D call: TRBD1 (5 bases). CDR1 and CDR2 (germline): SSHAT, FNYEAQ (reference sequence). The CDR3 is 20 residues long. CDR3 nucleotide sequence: TGTGCTAGCAGCCCACGGGTCGGAATCGGGGGTGGTGGACCTGGAAACACCATATATTTT. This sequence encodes CASSPRVGIGGGGPGNTIYF.

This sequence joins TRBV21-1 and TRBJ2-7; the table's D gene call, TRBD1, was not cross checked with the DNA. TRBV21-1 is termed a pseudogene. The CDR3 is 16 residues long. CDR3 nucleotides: TGTGCCAGCAGCACAAGACAGAAAGGCCCTTCCTACGAGCAGTACTTC. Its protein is CASSTRQKGPSYEQYF.

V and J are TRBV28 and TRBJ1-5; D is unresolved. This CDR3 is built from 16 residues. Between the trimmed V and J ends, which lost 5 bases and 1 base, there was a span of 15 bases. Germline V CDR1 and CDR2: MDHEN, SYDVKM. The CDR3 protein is CASSPPEAKSNQPQHF. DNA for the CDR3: TGTGCCAGCAGTCCCCCCGAGGCGAAGAGCAATCAGCCCCAGCATTTT.

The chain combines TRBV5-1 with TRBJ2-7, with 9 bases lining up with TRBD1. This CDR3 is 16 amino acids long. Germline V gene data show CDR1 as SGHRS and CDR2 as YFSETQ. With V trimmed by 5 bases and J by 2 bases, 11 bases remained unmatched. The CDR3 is CASSRTGEVGTYEQYF. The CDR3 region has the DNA TGCGCCAGCAGTCGGACAGGGGAGGTGGGGACCTACGAGCAGTACTTC.

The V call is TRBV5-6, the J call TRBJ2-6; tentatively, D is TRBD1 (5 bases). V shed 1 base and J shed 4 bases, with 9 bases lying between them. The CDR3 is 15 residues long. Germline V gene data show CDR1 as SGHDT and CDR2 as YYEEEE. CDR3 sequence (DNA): TGTGCCAGCAGCTTGATGGGGCGCGGGGCCAACGTCCTGACTTTC. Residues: CASSLMGRGANVLTF.

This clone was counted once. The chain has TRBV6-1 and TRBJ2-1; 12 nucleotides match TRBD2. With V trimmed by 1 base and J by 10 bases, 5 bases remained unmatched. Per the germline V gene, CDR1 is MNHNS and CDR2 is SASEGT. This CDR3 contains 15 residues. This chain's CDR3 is CASSEGLAGGGEQFF. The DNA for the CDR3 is TGTGCCAGCAGTGAAGGGCTAGCGGGGGGGGGCGAGCAGTTCTTC.

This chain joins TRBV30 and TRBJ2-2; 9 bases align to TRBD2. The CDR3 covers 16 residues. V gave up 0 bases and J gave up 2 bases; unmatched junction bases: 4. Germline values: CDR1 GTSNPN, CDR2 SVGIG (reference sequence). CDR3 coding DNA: TGTGCCTGGAGTGTTAAAGCGGGGGGAAACACCGGGGAGCTGTTTTTT. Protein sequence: CAWSVKAGGNTGELFF.

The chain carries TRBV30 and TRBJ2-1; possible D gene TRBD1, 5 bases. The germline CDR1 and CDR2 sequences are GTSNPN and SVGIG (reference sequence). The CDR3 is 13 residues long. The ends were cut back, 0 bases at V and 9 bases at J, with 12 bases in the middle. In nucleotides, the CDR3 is TGTGCCTGGAGTGTACAACAGGAAACTGAGCAGTTCTTC. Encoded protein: CAWSVQQETEQFF.

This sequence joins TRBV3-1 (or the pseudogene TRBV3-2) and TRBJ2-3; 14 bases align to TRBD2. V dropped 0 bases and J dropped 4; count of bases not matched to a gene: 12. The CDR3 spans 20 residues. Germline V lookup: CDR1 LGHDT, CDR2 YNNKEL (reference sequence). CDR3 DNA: TGTGCCAGCAGCCAAGATCAATTTGGGGGACTAGCGGGAGTTCCAGATACGCAGTATTTT. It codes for CASSQDQFGGLAGVPDTQYF.

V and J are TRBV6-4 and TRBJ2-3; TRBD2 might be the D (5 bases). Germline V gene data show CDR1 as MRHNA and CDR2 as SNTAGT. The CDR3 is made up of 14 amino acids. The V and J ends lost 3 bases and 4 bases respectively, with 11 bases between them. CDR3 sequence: CASSDGGSADTQYF. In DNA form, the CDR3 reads TGTGCCAGCAGTGATGGTGGGAGCGCAGATACGCAGTATTTT.

CDR3 amino acids: CASSRAMGQQYF. The DNA for the CDR3 is TGTGCCAGCAGTAGAGCTATGGGACAGCAGTACTTC. The V and J genes are TRBV28 and TRBJ2-7; D might be TRBD1 or TRBD2, each matching 5 bases. This CDR3 comprises 12 residues. CDR1 and CDR2 from the germline V gene are MDHEN and SYDVKM. Trimming left V 5 bases short and J 8 bases short, with 13 bases between. Variable domain in full (rest from reference TRBV28 and TRBJ2-7): DVKVTQSSRYLVKRTGEKVFLECVQDMDHENMFWYRQDPGLGLRLIYFSYDVKMKEKGDIPEGYSVSREKKERFSLILESASTNQTSMYLCASSRAMGQQYFGPGTRLTVT.

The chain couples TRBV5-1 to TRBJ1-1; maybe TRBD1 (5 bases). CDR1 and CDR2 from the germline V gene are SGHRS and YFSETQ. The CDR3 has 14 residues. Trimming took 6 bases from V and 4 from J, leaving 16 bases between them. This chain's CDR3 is CASTRGGTGTEAFF. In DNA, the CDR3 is TGCGCCAGCACCCGGGGGGGGACGGGCACTGAAGCTTTCTTT.

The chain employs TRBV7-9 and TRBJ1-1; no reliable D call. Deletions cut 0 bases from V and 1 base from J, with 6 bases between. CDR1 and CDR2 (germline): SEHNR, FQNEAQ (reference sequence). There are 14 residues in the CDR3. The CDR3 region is CASSLAYQNTEAFF. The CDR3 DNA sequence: TGTGCCAGCAGCTTAGCGTACCAGAACACTGAAGCTTTCTTT.

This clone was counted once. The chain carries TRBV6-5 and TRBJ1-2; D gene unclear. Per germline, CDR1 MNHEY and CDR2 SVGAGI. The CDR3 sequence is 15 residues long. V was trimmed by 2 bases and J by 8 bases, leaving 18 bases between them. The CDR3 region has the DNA TGTGCCAGCAGTTACACATCCTTCAGGCCCAGGGGCTACACCTTC. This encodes CASSYTSFRPRGYTF.

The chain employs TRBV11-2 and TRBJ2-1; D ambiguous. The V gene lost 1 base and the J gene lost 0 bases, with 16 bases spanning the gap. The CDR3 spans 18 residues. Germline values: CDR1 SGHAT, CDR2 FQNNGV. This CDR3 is CASSLGAKSESSYNEQFF. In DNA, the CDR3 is TGTGCCAGCAGCTTAGGAGCTAAGAGTGAGAGCTCCTACAATGAGCAGTTCTTC.

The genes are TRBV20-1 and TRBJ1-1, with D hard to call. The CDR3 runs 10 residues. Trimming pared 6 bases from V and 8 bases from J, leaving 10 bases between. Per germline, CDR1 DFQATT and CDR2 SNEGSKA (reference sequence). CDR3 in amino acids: CSAPRVEAFF. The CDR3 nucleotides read TGCAGTGCCCCACGGGTCGAAGCTTTCTTT.